Following are 6 T cell receptor beta chains from one sample sequenced in a study of T cell repertoires in cytomegalovirus infection. TCRdb processed the reads anew with MiXCR; each CDR3 protein has one entry. The table has about 830,000 distinct CDR3 sequences, approximately 32% seen once; the top ten hold about an eighth. These receptors' antigens are unknown. The source was cultured CD8+ T cells from PBMCs, collected from culture after CMV antigen stimulation. Receptors originate from a human donor in good health (CMV status not recorded). Some clones in this sample may be carry-over from other donors' samples.

This clonotype showed up just a few times. The J gene is TRBJ2-1, the V gene TRBV6-6, with 7 bases aligning to TRBD1. CDR3 length: 14 residues. Looked up from germline, CDR1 is MNHNY and CDR2 is SVGAGI (reference sequence). V shed 5 bases, J shed 5 bases, and the junction held 6 bases outside the gene matches. CDR3 DNA: TGTGCCAGCAGTGAAGGACAGGTTGACAATGAGCAGTTCTTC. Translation: CASSEGQVDNEQFF.

This clonotype has only a few counts. CDR3 nucleotides: TGTGCCAGCAGTCCCCTGAGCGGGGGGGCGAGGAATGAGCAGTTCTTC. Residues: CASSPLSGGARNEQFF. J is TRBJ2-1 and V is TRBV6-6; 10 positions agree with TRBD2. Losses at the gene ends were 5 bases for V and 7 bases for J; bases not matched to a gene: 11. CDR1 and CDR2 (germline): MNHNY, SVGAGI (reference sequence). The CDR3 is 16 amino acids.

The V call is TRBV11-2, the J call TRBJ1-1; D gene ambiguous. The CDR3 covers 18 residues. V shed 0 bases and J shed 4 bases, with 21 bases lying between them. Germline loops: CDR1 SGHAT, CDR2 FQNNGV. The CDR3 here is CASSLDSWGGLVGTEAFF. CDR3 sequence (DNA): TGTGCCAGCAGCTTAGATAGTTGGGGTGGGCTTGTTGGCACTGAAGCTTTCTTT.

The chain recombines TRBV7-9 with TRBJ2-7; no clear D. Germline V CDR1 and CDR2: SEHNR, FQNEAQ (reference sequence). V dropped 3 bases and J dropped 2 bases, with 11 bases sitting between them. The CDR3 consists of 14 residues. CDR3 DNA sequence: TGTGCCAGCAGCTTGTCCCCCCGAACCTACGAGCAGTACTTC. Translating it yields CASSLSPRTYEQYF.

This clonotype was seen ten or more times. CDR3 in amino acids: CASSFGTGGTYEQYF. The CDR3 DNA is TGTGCCAGCAGCTTCGGGACAGGGGGAACCTACGAGCAGTACTTC. The chain employs TRBV7-6 and TRBJ2-7; 11 bases fit TRBD1. Germline V gives CDR1 SGHVS, CDR2 FNYEAQ. The CDR3 extends over 15 amino acids. V gave up 3 bases and J gave up 2 bases; unmatched junction bases: 3.

This clonotype was seen at least ten times. The CDR3 DNA reads TGTGCCAGCACCCTAAGGAAGCGGGGGAGCACAGATACGCAGTATTTT. It codes for CASTLRKRGSTDTQYF. The chain employs TRBV7-8 and TRBJ2-3, with 8 positions matching TRBD2. The V and J ends lost 7 bases and 0 bases, in that order; junction bases with no gene match: 9. The CDR3 sequence is 16 residues long. Germline V lookup: CDR1 SGHVS, CDR2 FQNEAQ.